The 26 T cell receptor beta chains below were found in one sample sequenced in a study of OX40 agonist ivuxolimab in advanced cancers. Sequencing used immunoSEQ multiplex PCR; TCRdb keeps in-frame clones, though not all of them. Found here are about 20,000 clones, 70% to 85% of them singletons; the top ten hold 16%. Source: CD4+ or CD8+ T cells sorted from blood, taken in a trial of the OX40 agonist ivuxolimab. The receptors were sampled from an adult with an advanced solid tumor such as melanoma, head and neck, liver or kidney cancer.

The V call is TRBV5-1, the J call TRBJ2-7, with D perhaps given as TRBD1 or TRBD2 (5 bases each). The CDR3 length is 15 residues. Trimming removed 2 bases at V and 5 bases at J, with 17 bases between. Looked up from germline, CDR1 is SGHRS and CDR2 is YFSETQ. As DNA, the CDR3 is TGCGCCAGCAGCTTCGGACGGGGCCTAGGTAACGAGCAGTACTTC. The encoded protein is CASSFGRGLGNEQYF.

V usage is TRBV7-6 and J usage is TRBJ1-1; D may be TRBD1 (5 bases). From germline, CDR1 is SGHVS and CDR2 FNYEAQ. Trimming pared 2 bases from V and 9 bases from J, leaving 19 bases between. The CDR3 is 15 amino acids. The CDR3: CASSLYYGEGDQAFF. CDR3 in DNA: TGTGCCAGCAGCTTATATTACGGGGAAGGGGACCAAGCTTTCTTT. Full variable domain (missing parts from reference TRBV7-6 and TRBJ1-1): GAGVSQSPRYKVTKRGQDVALRCDPISGHVSLYWYRQALGQGPEFLTYFNYEAQQDKSGLPNDRFSAERPEGSISTLTIQRTEQRDSAMYRCASSLYYGEGDQAFFGQGTRLTVV.

V and J are TRBV7-6 and TRBJ1-4, with D possibly matching TRBD1 (5 bases). V lost 8 bases and J lost 5, with 15 bases in between. Looked up from germline, CDR1 is SGHVS and CDR2 is FNYEAQ. The CDR3 length is 14 residues. The CDR3 loop reads CASGRVGQNEKLFF. CDR3 sequence (DNA): TGTGCCAGCGGGCGGGTCGGACAAAATGAAAAACTGTTTTTT.

J is TRBJ2-1 and V is TRBV4-1; D is possibly TRBD1 or TRBD2 (5 bases each). Germline assignment: CDR1 MGHRA and CDR2 YSYEKL. The V end was cut by 6 bases, the J end by 4 bases, with 19 bases between. The CDR3 totals 16 residues. Here the CDR3 reads CASRGDQSEVYNEQFF. Here the CDR3 DNA reads TGCGCCAGCAGGGGGGACCAATCTGAGGTATACAATGAGCAGTTCTTC.

V usage is TRBV29-1 and J usage is TRBJ1-1; D might be TRBD1 (5 bases). CDR3 length equals 13 residues. In germline, CDR1 is SQVTM, CDR2 ANQGSEA. Trimming shortened V by 4 bases and J by 0 bases, and 9 bases separated the two germline ends. The DNA of the CDR3 is TGCAGCGTTGTTAAGGGGATGAACACTGAAGCTTTCTTT. Translation gives CSVVKGMNTEAFF.

The rearrangement uses TRBV7-9 and TRBJ2-1; D gene unclear. The V gene's germline CDR1 is SEHNR and CDR2 FQNEAQ (reference sequence). The CDR3 consists of 14 residues. V lost 6 bases to trimming and J lost 1 base, with 10 bases between them. DNA for the CDR3: TGTGCCAGCAGGTCAGGATGGTCCTACAATGAGCAGTTCTTC. Protein product: CASRSGWSYNEQFF.

This clone is a singleton in its sample. The chain employs TRBV30 and TRBJ1-1, with D possibly TRBD1 on 5 matching bases. V was shortened by 0 bases and J by 4 bases, with 9 bases between the two germline ends. Per germline, CDR1 GTSNPN and CDR2 SVGIG (reference sequence). CDR3 length equals 13 residues. The CDR3 sequence: CAWSVGGGTEAFF. CDR3 nucleotides: TGTGCCTGGAGTGTAGGTGGGGGCACTGAAGCTTTCTTT.

This clone was counted between two and nine times. V is TRBV19 and J is TRBJ1-5; D ambiguous. The CDR3 consists of 14 residues. Deletions cut 3 bases from V and 0 bases from J, with 6 bases between. Germline CDR1 and CDR2: LNHDA and SQIVND (reference sequence). CDR3 sequence reads: CASSIGSSNQPQHF. CDR3 sequence (DNA): TGTGCCAGTAGTATTGGAAGTAGCAATCAGCCCCAGCATTTT.

CDR3 bases: TGTGCCAGCAGCTTGTACCAGTCCAATGAGCAGTTCTTC. Protein product: CASSLYQSNEQFF. This sequence joins TRBV7-9 and TRBJ2-1; the D is unclear. Germline CDR1 SEHNR, CDR2 FQNEAQ (reference sequence). V was shortened by 3 bases and J by 6 bases, with 9 bases between the two germline ends. This CDR3 comprises 13 residues.

A single count supports this clone. V is TRBV7-2 and J is TRBJ2-3, with TRBD1 as a possible D gene (6 bases). This CDR3 spans 17 amino acids. V lost 5 bases to trimming and J lost 3 bases, with 21 bases between them. The V gene's germline CDR1 is SGHTA and CDR2 FQGNSA. The CDR3 DNA sequence: TGTGCCAGCAGCCCGGACAGCGATAGGCACTGGACAGATACGCAGTATTTT. Its protein is CASSPDSDRHWTDTQYF.

The count of this clone is one. The rearrangement uses TRBV2 and TRBJ1-4, with D perhaps matching TRBD1 (5 bases). This CDR3 comprises 16 residues. Germline assignment: CDR1 SNHLY and CDR2 FYNNEI. V gave up 5 bases and J gave up 4 bases, with 17 bases separating them. CDR3 sequence: CASSYDRRRLNEKLFF. The CDR3, as DNA: TGTGCCAGCAGTTATGACAGAAGGAGGCTTAATGAAAAACTGTTTTTT.

The chain couples TRBV7-8 to TRBJ2-7; TRBD1 aligns across 9 bases. CDR3 length: 15 amino acids. CDR1 is SGHVS, CDR2 FQNEAQ, per germline. V shed 3 bases and J 0 bases; nucleotides not matched to a gene: 3. CDR3 sequence (DNA): TGTGCCAGCAGCTTGGGACAGGGATCCTCCTACGAGCAGTACTTC. This encodes CASSLGQGSSYEQYF.

V usage is TRBV5-1 and J usage is TRBJ2-7; 8 bases line up with TRBD2. The V and J ends lost 3 bases and 0 bases, in that order; junction bases with no gene match: 5. CDR1 and CDR2 (germline): SGHRS, YFSETQ. This CDR3 region has 15 residues. The DNA for the CDR3 is TGCGCCAGCAGCTACGGACGGGGGGGCTCCTACGAGCAGTACTTC. Protein: CASSYGRGGSYEQYF. The full variable domain, its missing parts supplied by reference TRBV5-1 and TRBJ2-7, is KAGVTQTPRYLIKTRGQQVTLSCSPISGHRSVSWYQQTPGQGLQFLFEYFSETQRNKGNFPGRFSGRQFSNSRSEMNVSTLELGDSALYLCASSYGRGGSYEQYFGPGTRLTVT.

Written as DNA, the CDR3 is TGTGCCAGTAGTATTATCAGAGGTATTGATTCACCCCTCCACTTT. It specifies CASSIIRGIDSPLHF. The chain has TRBV19 and TRBJ1-6; D is ambiguous. V lost 3 bases to trimming and J lost 8 bases, with 14 bases between them. From germline, CDR1 is LNHDA and CDR2 SQIVND (reference sequence). The CDR3 loop spans 15 amino acids.

J is TRBJ2-7 and V is TRBV4-3, with D maybe TRBD1 (5 bases). This CDR3 is 17 amino acids long. Trimming left V 0 bases short and J 0 bases short, with 15 bases between. Germline lookup yields CDR1 LGHNA and CDR2 YSLEER. In DNA, the CDR3 is TGCGCCAGCAGCCAAGACGTGGCAGGGATGAGCTCCTACGAGCAGTACTTC. Translation gives CASSQDVAGMSSYEQYF.

This chain links TRBV12-1 with TRBJ1-4. TRBV12-1 is a pseudogene locus. This CDR3 has 18 amino acids. CDR3 sequence: CASSFAGGVAWWGEKLFF. The CDR3 DNA reads as TGTGCCAGCAGCTTTGCTGGCGGCGTAGCCTGGTGGGGTGAAAAACTGTTTTTT.

The V call is TRBV18, the J call TRBJ2-5, with D unclear. The ends were cut back, 2 bases at V and 0 bases at J, with 1 base in the middle. This CDR3 has 12 amino acids. Germline lookup yields CDR1 KGHSH and CDR2 LQKENI. The CDR3 sequence is CASSPNQETQYF. The CDR3 nucleotides read TGTGCCAGCTCACCAAACCAAGAGACCCAGTACTTC. Full variable domain (rest looked up from reference TRBV18 and TRBJ2-5): NAGVMQNPRHLVRRRGQEARLRCSPMKGHSHVYWYRQLPEEGLKFMVYLQKENIIDESGMPKERFSAEFPKEGPSILRIQQVVRGDSAAYFCASSPNQETQYFGPGTRLLVL.

The rearrangement links TRBV7-9 to TRBJ1-5, with D unresolved. V shed 4 bases and J shed 4 bases, with 8 bases lying between them. The length of the CDR3 is 13 residues. The germline CDR1 and CDR2 sequences are SEHNR and FQNEAQ (reference sequence). The DNA for the CDR3 is TGTGCCAGCAGCTGGGAGGAAAATCAGCCCCAGCATTTT. It is translated as CASSWEENQPQHF.

The CDR3 DNA sequence: TGTGCCAGCTCACCACTTTACGGGGGGAACACCGGGGAGCTGTTTTTT. This gives the protein CASSPLYGGNTGELFF. The chain couples TRBV18 to TRBJ2-2, with D possibly being TRBD2 (6 bases). The germline gives CDR1 KGHSH, CDR2 LQKENI. The CDR3 contains 16 residues. V dropped 1 base and J dropped 1 base, with 10 bases sitting between them.

The chain has TRBV4-1 and TRBJ1-1; D is uncertain. Germline CDR1 reads MGHRA; CDR2 reads YSYEKL. The V gene lost 0 bases and the J gene lost 4 bases, with 15 bases spanning the gap. The CDR3 is made up of 16 amino acids. The CDR3 coding sequence is TGCGCCAGCAGCCAAGATTCCTGGGGTGCTAGCACTGAAGCTTTCTTT. Its protein is CASSQDSWGASTEAFF.

This clone appeared a single time. This rearrangement joins TRBV7-9 to TRBJ2-5; D remains unclear. In germline, CDR1 is SEHNR, CDR2 FQNEAQ (reference sequence). The CDR3 contains 15 residues. V lost 5 bases to trimming and J lost 2 bases, with 15 bases between them. CDR3 coding DNA: TGTGCCAGCAGCCCCAGTCGGACCGCACAAGAGACCCAGTACTTC. The encoded protein is CASSPSRTAQETQYF.

The chain carries TRBV7-2 and TRBJ2-3; D uncertain. Germline values: CDR1 SGHTA, CDR2 FQGNSA. Trimming stripped 5 bases from V and 14 bases from J, with 14 bases between. The CDR3 contains 11 residues. CDR3 DNA sequence: TGTGCCAGCAGCCACCAGGACCCGGGGTATTTT. Residues: CASSHQDPGYF. Full variable domain (remainder filled in from reference TRBV7-2 and TRBJ2-3): GAGVSQSPSNKVTEKGKDVELRCDPISGHTALYWYRQSLGQGLEFLIYFQGNSAPDKSGLPSDRFSAERTGGSVSTLTIQRTQQEDSAVYLCASSHQDPGYFGPGTRLTVL.

The V call is TRBV27, the J call TRBJ2-7; possible D gene TRBD1, 6 bases. The CDR3 consists of 11 residues. V was cut by 8 bases and J by 3 bases, with 8 bases left in between. In germline, CDR1 is MNHEY, CDR2 SMNVEV (reference sequence). CDR3 sequence reads: CASGGGYEQYF. CDR3 sequence (DNA): TGTGCCAGCGGGGGCGGCTACGAGCAGTACTTC.

The chain recombines TRBV7-8 with TRBJ2-7, with a tentative D call TRBD1 (6 bases). From germline, CDR1 is SGHVS and CDR2 FQNEAQ. The CDR3 covers 15 residues. V lost 8 bases to trimming and J lost 0 bases, with 17 bases between them. In DNA form, the CDR3 reads TGTGCCAGCGCCTCCTCACAGGGTCCCTCCTACGAGCAGTACTTC. This gives the protein CASASSQGPSYEQYF.

This clone was detected only once. The V and J genes are TRBV27 and TRBJ2-7, with 7 bases matching TRBD2. Germline values: CDR1 MNHEY, CDR2 SMNVEV (reference sequence). V shed 4 bases and J 4 bases; nucleotides not matched to a gene: 10. This CDR3 contains 15 residues. The CDR3 spells CASSYRAYGGYEQYF. DNA for the CDR3: TGTGCCAGCAGTTATAGGGCCTACGGGGGGTACGAGCAGTACTTC.

The chain couples TRBV5-6 to TRBJ2-6; TRBD1 matches 10 bases. CDR3 length: 18 residues. CDR1 is SGHDT, CDR2 YYEEEE, per germline. Trimming cost V 2 bases and J 1 base; bases outside gene matches: 6. CDR3 sequence reads: CASSFGTGVLSGANVLTF. CDR3 sequence (DNA): TGTGCCAGCAGCTTTGGGACAGGGGTTCTTTCTGGGGCCAACGTCCTGACTTTC.